This passage covers 9 T cell receptor beta chains from one sample sequenced in a study of shared clonotypes between healthy human individuals. Libraries were prepared by immunoSEQ multiplex PCR; TCRdb keeps only in-frame clonotypes and omits some of them. Here the sample spans about 2.4 million clones, over 85% being singletons. Sequencing was done on a sample of naive CD4+ T cells from PBMCs. Subset given: CD45RA+ positively selected. Receptors originate from a man younger than 30 in good health. Some clones in this sample may be carry-over from other donors' samples.

The chain joins TRBV5-1 to TRBJ2-4; TRBD1 aligns across 11 bases. There are 14 residues in the CDR3. Germline trimming cut 3 bases from V and 6 bases from J; bases unmatched to any gene: 2. The germline CDR1 and CDR2 sequences are SGHRS and YFSETQ. The CDR3 reads CASSSGTGGNIQYF. The CDR3 DNA is TGCGCCAGCAGCTCCGGGACAGGGGGAAACATTCAGTACTTC.

A remark on this clone: At the DNA level, this CDR3 is encoded by other sequences in the same sample as well. The gene calls are TRBV28 and TRBJ2-1, with 15 bases lining up with TRBD2. V lost 8 bases, J lost 4 bases, and 0 bases stayed unmatched. Germline assignment: CDR1 MDHEN and CDR2 SYDVKM. The CDR3 is 14 residues long. CDR3 in DNA: TGTGCCAGCGGGACTAGCGGGAGGTACAATGAGCAGTTCTTC. This codes for CASGTSGRYNEQFF.

The sample holds one count of this clone. V usage is TRBV19 and J usage is TRBJ2-5; the D gene could be TRBD1 or TRBD2 (5 bases each). With 6 bases removed from V and 2 bases from J, the gap between germline ends came to 16 bases. This CDR3 has 15 amino acids. CDR1 is LNHDA and CDR2 is SQIVND in the germline V gene (reference sequence). The CDR3 region is CASSRSPGTQETQYF. The CDR3 DNA reads TGTGCCAGTAGCCGCTCCCCAGGGACGCAAGAGACCCAGTACTTC.

This chain connects TRBV30 to TRBJ1-2, with D hard to call. Deletions cut 4 bases from V and 2 bases from J, with 11 bases between. The germline V gene has CDR1 GTSNPN and CDR2 SVGIG (reference sequence). The CDR3 spans 13 residues. The CDR3 DNA is TGTGCCTGGAACCACGGGATCAACTATGGCTACACCTTC. Residues: CAWNHGINYGYTF.

The chain has TRBV28 and TRBJ1-2; 8 bases align to TRBD1. V shed 5 bases and J 8 bases; nucleotides not matched to a gene: 10. Per the germline V gene, CDR1 is MDHEN and CDR2 is SYDVKM. The CDR3 contains 14 residues. DNA of the CDR3: TGTGCCAGCAGTCGTCTCCAGGGGGCTAACGGCTACACCTTC. Translating it yields CASSRLQGANGYTF.

Notes on this clone: Other DNA variants within this sample encode the same CDR3. The chain is built from TRBV11-2 and TRBJ2-5; the D is unclear. The CDR3 runs 12 residues. Trimming shortened V by 1 base and J by 4 bases, and 4 bases separated the two germline ends. From germline, CDR1 is SGHAT and CDR2 FQNNGV. CDR3 in amino acids: CASSLGPETQYF. DNA of the CDR3: TGTGCCAGCAGCTTAGGTCCAGAGACCCAGTACTTC.

This sequence joins TRBV27 and TRBJ1-3, with 9 bases lining up with TRBD1. CDR1 and CDR2 (germline): MNHEY, SMNVEV (reference sequence). Trimming cost V 2 bases and J 3 bases; bases outside gene matches: 5. The CDR3 sequence is 16 residues long. CDR3 residues: CASSLRSGQGGNTIYF. CDR3 in DNA: TGTGCCAGCAGTTTAAGGTCGGGACAGGGTGGAAACACCATATATTTT.

The gene calls are TRBV4-3 and TRBJ2-1; unclear D gene. V was cut by 0 bases and J by 9 bases, with 12 bases left in between. Germline V gene data show CDR1 as LGHNA and CDR2 as YSLEER. The CDR3 loop spans 14 amino acids. CDR3 nucleotide sequence: TGCGCCAGCAGCCAAGAAGGCTCCCCAGCTGAGCAGTTCTTC. This translates into CASSQEGSPAEQFF.

The genes are TRBV27 and TRBJ2-7; unclear D gene. The germline gives CDR1 MNHEY, CDR2 SMNVEV (reference sequence). With 3 bases removed from V and 5 bases from J, the gap between germline ends came to 14 bases. The CDR3 covers 14 residues. CDR3 sequence: CASSFSRRGDEQYF. In nucleotides, the CDR3 is TGTGCCAGCAGTTTTTCCCGTCGCGGCGACGAGCAGTACTTC.